A selection of T cell receptor beta chains follows, all from one sample in a study of OX40 agonist ivuxolimab in advanced cancers. Repertoires were generated with immunoSEQ multiplex PCR, while TCRdb's copy carries only in-frame clones and drops some. The top ten hold more than 13% of the sample, which has tens of thousands of clones, roughly 87% seen once. Sequenced here: CD4+ or CD8+ T cells sorted from blood, sampled in a trial of the OX40 agonist ivuxolimab. Receptors were obtained from an adult with an advanced solid tumor such as melanoma, head and neck, liver or kidney cancer. The CDR3 runs from the conserved cysteine through the conserved F or W. D genes are given only for firm matches. Size is stated for part of the rows, as once, few or many counts, or as a class when the clone is expanded.

j_call,clone_size,d_call,v_call,cdr3_nt,cdr3_aa
TRBJ1-1,.,.,TRBV11-2,TGTGCCAGCAGCTTAGATCAGGGGCCTAGAGAAGCTTTCTTT,CASSLDQGPREAFF
TRBJ2-3,.,TRBD2,TRBV18,TGTGCCAGCTCACCTGGGACTAGCTATATAGATACGCAGTATTTT,CASSPGTSYIDTQYF
TRBJ2-1,.,TRBD1,TRBV5-5,TGTGCCAGCTTGAGGACAGGGGTAAGCGATGAGCAGTTCTTC,CASLRTGVSDEQFF
TRBJ1-4,.,.,TRBV29-1,TGCAGCGCTTCCGGGACACCAGCAACTAATGAAAAACTGTTTTTT,CSASGTPATNEKLFF
TRBJ2-7,.,.,TRBV4-2,TGTGCCAGCAGCCTAGGACCCACAGCCTACGAGCAGTACTTC,CASSLGPTAYEQYF
TRBJ1-5,.,.,TRBV27,TGTGCCAGCAGTCCCGAGGGGTTTTATAGCAATCAGCCCCAGCATTTT,CASSPEGFYSNQPQHF
TRBJ2-2,.,.,TRBV13,TGTGCCAGCAGAGAACCGGGACATTACACCGGGGAGCTGTTTTTT,CASREPGHYTGELFF
TRBJ2-1,.,.,TRBV27,TGTGCCAGCTGCGCTTACAATGAGCAGTTCTTC,CASCAYNEQFF
TRBJ1-6,.,.,TRBV4-2,TGTGCCAGCAGCCACCTCCCCGGCCAGGAGGATAATTCACCCCTCCACTTT,CASSHLPGQEDNSPLHF
TRBJ2-7,once,.,TRBV30,TGTGCCTGGAAGGGGACGCAAACCTACGAGCAGTACTTC,CAWKGTQTYEQYF
TRBJ2-1,once,.,TRBV5-4,TGTGCCAGCAGCTTCAGGGGAAGCCACAATGAGCAGTTCTTC,CASSFRGSHNEQFF
TRBJ2-7,.,.,TRBV6-5,TGTGCCAGCAGCCCGGGCCCGAGCTCCTACGAGCAGTACTTC,CASSPGPSSYEQYF
TRBJ2-5,once,.,TRBV27,TGTGCCAGCAGTTTTTTGGGAGACGAATTAGAGACCCAGTACTTC,CASSFLGDELETQYF
TRBJ1-5,few,.,TRBV21-1,TGTGCCAGCAGCCCCAGGGCAGGGCATCAGCCCCAGCATTTT,CASSPRAGHQPQHF
TRBJ2-5,once,TRBD1,TRBV5-1,TGCGCCAGCAGCTTGGAGGGACAGGGGGCTGAAGGAGAGACCCAGTACTTC,CASSLEGQGAEGETQYF
TRBJ2-1,few,.,TRBV5-5,TGTGCCAGCAGCTTGGATTTTGAGCAGTTCTTC,CASSLDFEQFF
TRBJ2-7,.,TRBD1,TRBV6-6,TGTGTCAGCGCTGGGACAGGCCAATACGAGCAGTACTTC,CVSAGTGQYEQYF
TRBJ2-7,.,.,TRBV19,TGTGCCAGTAGACCGGGACGGCTACCCTACGAGCAGTACTTC,CASRPGRLPYEQYF
TRBJ1-1,.,.,TRBV6-6,TGTGCCAGCAGCTACAGAAACACTGAAGCTTTCTTT,CASSYRNTEAFF
TRBJ2-1,.,.,TRBV9,TGTGCCAGCAGCGCACAGGGAATCCCCTACAATGAGCAGTTCTTC,CASSAQGIPYNEQFF
TRBJ1-6,.,.,TRBV23-1,TGCGCCAGCAGTCAATCTCGGTCTGAGAGGAATTCACCCCTCCACTTT,CASSQSRSERNSPLHF
TRBJ1-2,.,.,TRBV19,TGTGCCAGTAGTGCCGAGGGGCAGCGGGGCTACACCTTC,CASSAEGQRGYTF
TRBJ1-1,.,TRBD1,TRBV10-3,TGTGCCATCGGTGGGACAGTGAACACTGAAGCTTTCTTT,CAIGGTVNTEAFF